This T cell receptor beta chain came from a study of T cells of healthy individuals. CDR3 length: 13 amino acids. Germline trimming cut 10 bases from V and 2 bases from J; bases unmatched to any gene: 6. Germline CDR1 and CDR2: ENHRY and SYGVKD. Via MiXCR, TCRdb re-called the 5' RACE reads, giving one row per CDR3 protein. This sample has 63,000 or so distinct CDR3 sequences, with around 15% found just once. The rearrangement joins TRBV10-3 to TRBJ2-7; TRBD1 matches 9 bases. The sequence was obtained from a human donor in good health. The CDR3 is CATGTGNAYEQYF. The CDR3 DNA reads as TGTGCCACCGGGACAGGGAATGCCTACGAGCAGTACTTC.